This T cell receptor (beta chain) comes out of a study of blood T cell repertoires in COVID-19. Across the study: Samples came from the United States, Italy and Spain, spanning acute and convalescent COVID-19. T cells, B-cell-depleted T cells, or PBMCs provided the cDNA or gDNA that served as material.

How the authors handled the data: Reference gene primer amplification in the assay estimated nucleated cell counts. This table comes from immunoSEQ multiplex PCR, and its TCRdb copy is limited to in-frame clones, with some not included. That table furnishes V, J and clone size, whereas the DNA furnished D and trimming. The sample includes roughly 130,000 clones, 79% of them seen just once. With 6 bases removed from V and 1 base from J, the gap between germline ends came to 13 bases. The germline gives CDR1 MNHEY, CDR2 SVGEGT. This CDR3 region has 14 residues. The V gene is TRBV6-2 or TRBV6-3, the J gene TRBJ2-7, with D maybe TRBD2 (5 bases). The origin of this receptor is a man in his sixties with acute or convalescent COVID-19. Sequencing input: peripheral blood. CDR3 loop: CASSDFGDSYEQYF. DNA of the CDR3: TGTGCCAGCAGCGACTTCGGGGATTCCTACGAGCAGTACTTC.